These T cell receptor beta chains were read from a single sample in a study of T-cell reconstitution after alpha-beta-depleted transplantation in children. TCRdb re-called the PCR reads through MiXCR, storing one row per CDR3 protein. Of around 960,000 distinct CDR3 sequences listed, roughly 29% are singletons. Sequences were derived from PBMCs, mostly from graft donor cells, sampled 360 days after TCRalphabeta/CD19-depleted stem cell transplant. These TCRs come from a boy under two years old who had a stem cell transplant for SCID, so the T cells may come from the graft donor. Each CDR3 is given with its conserved first and last residue. D genes are given only for firm matches. Clone size is stated in some rows and not others, as once, few, many or a class when expanded.

NA,TRBV5-6,TRBD2,TRBJ2-7,TGTGCCAGCAGTCGCCCCGGGACTAGCTCACCTCAGCAGCAGTACTTC,CASSRPGTSSPQQQYF
NA,TRBV6-5,NA,TRBJ2-7,TGTGCCAGCAGTTACTCAGGGTCGGGTGGAATACACGAGCAGTACTTC,CASSYSGSGGIHEQYF
few,TRBV28,NA,TRBJ2-2,TGTGCCAGCAGTCCCGAATACACCGGGGAGCTGTTTTTT,CASSPEYTGELFF
NA,TRBV18,TRBD1,TRBJ2-7,TGTGCCAGCTCCCAAACCGAAACCGGGACAGGGGACGAGCAGTACTTC,CASSQTETGTGDEQYF
few,TRBV19,NA,TRBJ2-2,TGTGCCAGTAACAAAAATTCCCCGAACACCGGGGAGCTGTTTTTT,CASNKNSPNTGELFF
NA,TRBV2,TRBD1,TRBJ2-2,TGTGCCAGTCGTCCCTCAGACAGGGCCGGGGAGCTGTTTTTT,CASRPSDRAGELFF
NA,TRBV2,NA,TRBJ2-3,TGTGCCACAACCCCTAGCAAGGATACGCAGTATTTT,CATTPSKDTQYF
NA,TRBV12-3/TRBV12-4,NA,TRBJ1-2,TGTGCCAGCAGTTTCATAGGTTACCATGGCTACACCTTC,CASSFIGYHGYTF
NA,TRBV6-2/TRBV6-3,NA,TRBJ2-1,TGTGCCAGCAGCCCCGGGCGGGGGCACAATGAGCAGTTCTTC,CASSPGRGHNEQFF
many,TRBV19,TRBD1,TRBJ2-5,TGTGCCAGTAGGACAGGGGGGCCCCAAGAGACCCAGTACTTC,CASRTGGPQETQYF
few,TRBV7-2,TRBD2,TRBJ2-7,TGTGCCAGCAGCCCTTGGACTAGCGGGGGCATCGAGCAGTACTTC,CASSPWTSGGIEQYF
NA,TRBV12-3/TRBV12-4,NA,TRBJ2-2,TGTGCCAGCAGTTCTAGCCATGAGGAGCGCACCGGGGAGCTGTTTTTT,CASSSSHEERTGELFF
few,TRBV5-1,NA,TRBJ2-5,TGCGCCAGCAGCTCCGGTAGTTTGCAAGAGACCCAGTACTTC,CASSSGSLQETQYF
NA,TRBV6-1,TRBD1,TRBJ2-7,TGTGCCAGCAGTGAGTGGGGACAGACGCTGTACGAGCAGTACTTC,CASSEWGQTLYEQYF
many,TRBV15,NA,TRBJ1-4,TGTGCCACCAGCGGACAAGGAGGTACCGAAAAACTGTTTTTT,CATSGQGGTEKLFF